This T cell receptor (beta chain) emerged from a study of identical twins listed by TCRdb under 2016. A note on the overall study: To test whether fetal clonotypes persist, this study deep-sequenced TCR alpha and beta repertoires from monozygotic twins, from unrelated adults of various ages, and from cord blood. To rule out contamination, replicate twin experiments were performed at different times with different library preparation protocols.

Libraries were constructed by 5' RACE. TCRdb lists the instrument as Illumina HiSeq 2000. Template switching introduced a universal primer binding site; the final cDNA contained a unique molecular identifier, enabling accurate counting of TCR cDNA molecules. Specific primers in the conserved constant-segment region were used to synthesize first-strand cDNA for the TCR alpha and beta chains. To control for contamination, every cDNA library carried two barcodes: a SMART-Mk sample barcode plus Illumina barcodes. TruSeq adapter sequences along with Illumina sample barcodes were introduced in two successive PCR steps. The Illumina HiSeq platform was used with custom primers to sequence TCR alpha and beta cDNA libraries. Per the authors' processing: Raw reads were processed with MiGEC to extract unique molecular identifiers, and MiXCR was used to determine CDR3 positions. For each individual, recombination models were inferred using an EM algorithm with the repgenHMM and IGoR tools. The analysis of shared clonotypes was done with the tcR package in R, with sharing normalized by the product of cloneset sizes. To study raw recombination free of thymic and clonal selection effects, out-of-frame nonproductive sequences were analyzed. TCRdb cleaned the public reads at Q25 with fastp, built clones with MiXCR and kept in-frame beta chains. Under each unique CDR3 protein, matching rows form one entry showing the most common genes and DNA. These V and J calls are TCRdb output, not the study's own analysis. The table for this sample lists approximately 700,000 distinct CDR3 sequences; over 5% of them were counted only once. Clones ranked in the top ten supply 1.5% to 2% of the sample.

Overall study outcomes, separate from this receptor: Because the same donors could not be followed over many years, the conclusions relied on cross-sectional statistical analysis. Abundant cord blood beta clonotypes carried fewer insertions; young adult naive repertoires showed a weaker similar trend, while memory repertoires showed none. Compared with coincidental sharing between unrelated individuals, out-of-frame TCR alpha sequences shared between twins showed an excess of sequences with low generation probability. In monozygotic twins, recombination models systematically underestimated out-of-frame TCR alpha sharing, but the models matched the sharing seen between unrelated individuals. Invariant T cells such as MAIT and iNKT could partly confound zero-insertion analyses, though diverse VJ usage argued against this for most clonotypes. Excess twin sharing in beta out-of-frame sequences was weaker because fewer shared sequences lowered the signal-to-noise ratio.

Only healthy Caucasian donors were included. Three unrelated non-twin adults were also sequenced: a male aged 18 to 30, a male aged 50 to 60 and a female aged 50 to 60. Miltenyi CD45RO+ enrichment and human naive T-cell isolation kits were used to isolate memory (CD45RO+) and naive T cells from PBMC. On this clonotype: The specificity of this receptor is unknown. The sample holds no much larger clone one base away, and base qualities are not on file.

V is cut back by 4 bases and J by 6 bases, with 20 bases in the junction unmatched. CDR1 and CDR2 were assigned from the germline V gene (reference sequence) as SEHNR and FQNEAQ. The CDR3 sequence holds 21 residues, the cysteine and phenylalanine included. Just the 63-base CDR3 DNA is kept, in frame starting at base 1. The chain is encoded by TRBV7-9 joined to TRBJ2-2, and 13 junctional nucleotides match TRBD2. The sequencing sample was made of naive T cells sorted from blood. Per the publication, the cell subset or site label means: cells isolated with a human naive T-cell isolation kit. This clonotype was obtained from a man younger than 30 in good health. CDR3 protein: CASSSTAGTEKGLAGAGELFF. DNA sequence: TGTGCCAGCAGCTCAACCGCCGGGACAGAAAAAGGACTAGCGGGGGCCGGGGAGCTGTTTTTT. Outside the CDR3, residues come from the reference TRBV7-9 and TRBJ2-2 proteins, so the full variable domain is: DTGVSQNPRHKITKRGQNVTFRCDPISEHNRLYWYRQTLGQGPEFLTYFQNEAQLEKSRLLSDRFSAERPKGSFSTLEIQRTEQGDSAMYLCASSSTAGTEKGLAGAGELFFGEGSRLTVL.